This T cell receptor beta chain was identified during a study of lymphopenia after photon versus proton radiotherapy. Sequencing was performed with immunoSEQ multiplex PCR; in TCRdb, only in-frame clones are kept and a portion is missing. The sample lists tens of thousands of clones, over 85% seen once, with around 0.81% in the top ten. The CDR3 covers 15 residues. CDR1 SGHAT and CDR2 FQNNGV come from the germline V gene. Trimming took off 6 bases at V and 2 bases at J, with 16 bases between the two ends. Study-level results: Post-nadir diversity loss with photons came from oligoclonal expansion, particularly CD8+ Temra cells.

The sample holds a few counts of this clone. No antigen is known for it. The rearrangement joins TRBV11-2 to TRBJ1-2, with D unresolved. Sequencing was performed on peripheral blood, taken from a patient treated with photon-based radiotherapy. This receptor was taken from a woman aged 50 to 60 with cholangiocarcinoma. This CDR3 is CASSLRPGWNYGYTF. CDR3 in DNA: TGTGCCAGCAGTCTAAGGCCGGGATGGAACTATGGCTACACCTTC.